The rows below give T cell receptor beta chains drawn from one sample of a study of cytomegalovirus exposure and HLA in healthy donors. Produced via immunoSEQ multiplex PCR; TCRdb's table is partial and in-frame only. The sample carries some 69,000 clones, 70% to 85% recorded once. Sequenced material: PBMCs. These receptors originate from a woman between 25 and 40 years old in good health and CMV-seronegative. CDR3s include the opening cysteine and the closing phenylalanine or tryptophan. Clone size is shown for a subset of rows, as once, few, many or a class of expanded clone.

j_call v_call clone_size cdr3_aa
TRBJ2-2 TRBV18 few CASSPPEPRFVIAGELFF
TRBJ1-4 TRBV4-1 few CASSQTATNEKLFF
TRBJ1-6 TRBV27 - CASSGQGGSPLHF
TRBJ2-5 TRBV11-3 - CASSSGGSETQYF
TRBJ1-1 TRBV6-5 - CASWRGMNTEAFF
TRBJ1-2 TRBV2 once CASSESSGAPGGYTF
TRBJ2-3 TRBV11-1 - CASSLARGDTQYF
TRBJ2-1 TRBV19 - CASNHPGRGQVEGEQFF
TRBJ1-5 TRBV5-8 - CASSRGQSNQPQHF
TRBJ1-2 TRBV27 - CASSLGGGFPGGYTF
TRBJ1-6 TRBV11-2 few CASSLAQGGNSPLHF
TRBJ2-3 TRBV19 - CASSPEAGRRDTQYF
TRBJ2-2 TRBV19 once CASSFSGVNTGELFF
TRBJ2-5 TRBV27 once CASPKRTGRWQETQYF
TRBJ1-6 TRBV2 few CASNPDRVHNSPLHF
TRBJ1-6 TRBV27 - CASSSPGNSPLHF
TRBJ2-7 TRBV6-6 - CASSPGQGATYEQYF
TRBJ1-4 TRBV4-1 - CASSQTGLGEKLFF
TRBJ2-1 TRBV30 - CAWTPWGDEQFF
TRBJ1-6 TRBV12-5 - CASGLVPGLTTSSYNSPLHF
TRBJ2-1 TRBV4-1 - CASSQVAGIGGSYNEQFF
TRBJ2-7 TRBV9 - CASSASGGYAYEQYF
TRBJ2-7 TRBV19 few CASSALAERPYEQYF
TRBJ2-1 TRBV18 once CASSPPLATSYNEQFF
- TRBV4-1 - CASSQGVGVGEQYF
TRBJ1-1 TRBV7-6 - CASSPGQSNTEAFF
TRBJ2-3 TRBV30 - CAWSLGQGTGTQYF
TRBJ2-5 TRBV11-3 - CASSSDWGPDLHGETQYF
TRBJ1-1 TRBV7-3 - CASSLIPQGNTEAFF
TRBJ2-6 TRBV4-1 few CASSQDWGQTNSGANVLTF
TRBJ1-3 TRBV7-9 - CASSFRGAGNTIYF
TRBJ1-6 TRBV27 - CASSLMAGLLLYNSPLHF
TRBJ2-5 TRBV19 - CASSIQTGTGPQETQYF
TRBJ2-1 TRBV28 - CASSLRQGQFF
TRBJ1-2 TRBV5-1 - CASTGSPGVNYGYTF
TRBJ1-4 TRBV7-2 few CASSKAGGQYEKLFF
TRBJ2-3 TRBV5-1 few CASSSRDRPTDTQYF